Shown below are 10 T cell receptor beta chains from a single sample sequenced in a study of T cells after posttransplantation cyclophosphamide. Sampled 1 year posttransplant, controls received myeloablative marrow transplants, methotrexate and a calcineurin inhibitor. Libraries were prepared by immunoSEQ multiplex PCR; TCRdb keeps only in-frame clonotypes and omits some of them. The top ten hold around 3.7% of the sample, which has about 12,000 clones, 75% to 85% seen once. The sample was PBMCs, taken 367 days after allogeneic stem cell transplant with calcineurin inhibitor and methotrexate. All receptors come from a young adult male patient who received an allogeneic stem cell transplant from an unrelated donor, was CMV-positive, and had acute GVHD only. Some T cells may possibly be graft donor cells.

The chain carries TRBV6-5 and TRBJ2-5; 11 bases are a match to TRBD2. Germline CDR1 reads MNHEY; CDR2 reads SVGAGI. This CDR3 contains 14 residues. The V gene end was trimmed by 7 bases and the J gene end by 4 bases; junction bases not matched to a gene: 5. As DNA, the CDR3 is TGTGCCAGCACTACGACTAGCGGGACAGAGACCCAGTACTTC. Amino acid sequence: CASTTTSGTETQYF.

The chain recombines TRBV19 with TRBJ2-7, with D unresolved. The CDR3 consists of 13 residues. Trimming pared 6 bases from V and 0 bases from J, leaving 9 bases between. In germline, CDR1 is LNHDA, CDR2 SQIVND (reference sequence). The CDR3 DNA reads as TGTGCCAGTAGGCGGCGAGACTCCTACGAGCAGTACTTC. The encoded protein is CASRRRDSYEQYF.

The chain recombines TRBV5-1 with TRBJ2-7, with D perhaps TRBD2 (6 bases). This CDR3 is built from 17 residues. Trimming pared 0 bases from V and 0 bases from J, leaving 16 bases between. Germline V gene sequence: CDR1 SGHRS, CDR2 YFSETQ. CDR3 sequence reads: CASSLVAGGPSSYEQYF. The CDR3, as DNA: TGCGCCAGCAGCTTGGTAGCCGGGGGTCCCAGCTCCTACGAGCAGTACTTC. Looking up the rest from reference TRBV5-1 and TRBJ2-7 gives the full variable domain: KAGVTQTPRYLIKTRGQQVTLSCSPISGHRSVSWYQQTPGQGLQFLFEYFSETQRNKGNFPGRFSGRQFSNSRSEMNVSTLELGDSALYLCASSLVAGGPSSYEQYFGPGTRLTVT.

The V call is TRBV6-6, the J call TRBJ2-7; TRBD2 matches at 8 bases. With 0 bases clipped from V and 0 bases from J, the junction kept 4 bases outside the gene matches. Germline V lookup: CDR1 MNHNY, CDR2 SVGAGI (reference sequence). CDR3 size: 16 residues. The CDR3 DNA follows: TGTGCCAGCAGTTACTCCGTAGCGGGGAACTCCTACGAGCAGTACTTC. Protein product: CASSYSVAGNSYEQYF.

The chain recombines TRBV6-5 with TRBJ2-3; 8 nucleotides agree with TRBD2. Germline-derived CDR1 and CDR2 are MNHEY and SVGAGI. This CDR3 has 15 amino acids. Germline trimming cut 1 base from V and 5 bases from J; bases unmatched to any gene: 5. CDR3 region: CASSYFSGGRDTQYF. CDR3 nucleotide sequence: TGTGCCAGCAGTTACTTTTCGGGAGGGCGAGATACGCAGTATTTT.

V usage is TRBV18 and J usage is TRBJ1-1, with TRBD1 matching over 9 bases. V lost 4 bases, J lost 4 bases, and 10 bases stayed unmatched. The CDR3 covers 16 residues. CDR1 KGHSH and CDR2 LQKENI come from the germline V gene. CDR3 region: CASSLRTGVFGTEAFF. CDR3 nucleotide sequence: TGTGCCAGCTCACTTCGGACAGGGGTTTTTGGCACTGAAGCTTTCTTT.

CDR3 protein: CASSYLPSGGFYGYTF. The CDR3 bases are TGTGCCAGCAGTTACCTACCCTCTGGGGGCTTTTATGGCTACACCTTC. The chain employs TRBV6-5 and TRBJ1-2; TRBD1 might be the D (6 bases). Trimming left V 2 bases short and J 5 bases short, with 18 bases between. CDR1 and CDR2 (germline): MNHEY, SVGAGI. The CDR3 runs to 16 residues.

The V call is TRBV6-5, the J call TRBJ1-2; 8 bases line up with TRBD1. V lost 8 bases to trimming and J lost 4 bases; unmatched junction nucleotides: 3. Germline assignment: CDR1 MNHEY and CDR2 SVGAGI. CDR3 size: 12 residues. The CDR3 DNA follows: TGTGCCAGCGGACAGGGCGGCTATGGCTACACCTTC. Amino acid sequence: CASGQGGYGYTF.

The CDR3 region is CASSHGQGGSPLHF. CDR3 nucleotide sequence: TGTGCCAGCAGCCACGGACAGGGAGGGTCACCCCTCCACTTT. The rearrangement uses TRBV7-2 and TRBJ1-6; 8 nucleotides align to TRBD1. The ends lost 5 bases at V and 10 bases at J; junction bases unmatched: 7. The V gene's germline CDR1 is SGHTA and CDR2 FQGNSA. This CDR3 is built from 14 residues.

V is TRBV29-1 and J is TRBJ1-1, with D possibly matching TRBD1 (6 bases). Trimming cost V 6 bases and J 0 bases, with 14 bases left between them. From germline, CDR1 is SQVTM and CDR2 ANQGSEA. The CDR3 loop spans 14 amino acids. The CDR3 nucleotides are TGCAGCGTAAGATACAGGGCTCTGAACACTGAAGCTTTCTTT. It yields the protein CSVRYRALNTEAFF.